The entry that follows covers one TCR beta chain sequence. This same CDR3 is encoded by further DNA sequences in the sample. The table came from immunoSEQ multiplex PCR; TCRdb's copy has only in-frame clones and leaves some out. The data hold about 80,000 clones, with 94% observed a single time. This sample was included in a study of OX40 agonist ivuxolimab in advanced cancers. The investigators sampled blood at baseline, at cycle 4 day 1, and at cycle 7 day 1. V was pared by 1 base and J by 4 bases, with 8 bases between. The CDR3 has 13 residues. Germline CDR1 SGHTA, CDR2 FQGNSA. This TCR derives from an adult with an advanced solid tumor such as melanoma, head and neck, liver or kidney cancer. The genes are TRBV7-2 and TRBJ2-7, with unresolved D. Sequencing used CD4+ or CD8+ T cells sorted from blood, obtained in a trial of the OX40 agonist ivuxolimab. CDR3 amino acids: CASSLGRSYEQYF. CDR3 coding DNA: TGTGCCAGCAGCTTAGGACGGTCGTACGAGCAGTACTTC.